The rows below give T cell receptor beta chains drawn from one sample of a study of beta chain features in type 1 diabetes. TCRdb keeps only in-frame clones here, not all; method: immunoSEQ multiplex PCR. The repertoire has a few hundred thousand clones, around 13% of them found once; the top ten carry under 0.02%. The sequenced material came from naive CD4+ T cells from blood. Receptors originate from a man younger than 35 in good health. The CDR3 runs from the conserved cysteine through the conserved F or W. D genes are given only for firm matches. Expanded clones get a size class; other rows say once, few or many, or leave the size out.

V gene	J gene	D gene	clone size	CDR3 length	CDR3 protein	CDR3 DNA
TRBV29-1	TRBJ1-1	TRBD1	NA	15	CSVEEGLTGGTEAFF	TGCAGCGTTGAAGAGGGTCTGACAGGGGGCACTGAAGCTTTCTTT
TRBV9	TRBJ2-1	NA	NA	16	CASSVGGQGDLGQQFF	TGTGCCAGCAGCGTAGGTGGCCAAGGGGATTTGGGCCAGCAGTTCTTC
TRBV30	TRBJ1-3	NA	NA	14	CAWKVRTIGNTIYF	TGTGCCTGGAAGGTCAGGACAATAGGAAACACCATATATTTT
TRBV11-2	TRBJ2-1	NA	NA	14	CASSPDRPYNEQFF	TGTGCCAGCAGCCCGGACAGACCATACAATGAGCAGTTCTTC
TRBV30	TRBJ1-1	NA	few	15	CAYLQGPRQNTEAFF	TGTGCCTATTTACAGGGCCCGCGACAGAACACTGAAGCTTTCTTT
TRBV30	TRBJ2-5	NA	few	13	CAWKRQDVETQYF	TGTGCCTGGAAGAGACAGGACGTCGAGACCCAGTACTTC
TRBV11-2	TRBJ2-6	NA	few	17	CASSSRDTDSGANVLTF	TGTGCCAGCAGCTCCCGGGACACTGACTCTGGGGCCAACGTCCTGACTTTC
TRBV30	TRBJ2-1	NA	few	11	CAWSVRGEQFF	TGTGCCTGGAGTGTTAGGGGTGAGCAGTTCTTC
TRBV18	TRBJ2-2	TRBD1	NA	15	CASSGTAANGGELFF	TGTGCCAGCTCAGGGACAGCGGCTAACGGCGGGGAGCTGTTTTTT
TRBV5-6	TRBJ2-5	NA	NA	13	CASSLGLGETQYF	TGTGCCAGCAGCTTGGGTCTAGGAGAGACCCAGTACTTC
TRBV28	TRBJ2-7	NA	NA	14	CASSLLRAPYEQYF	TGTGCCAGCAGTCTACTCAGGGCGCCCTACGAGCAGTACTTC
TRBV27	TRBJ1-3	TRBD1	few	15	CASSSWTGSGNTIYF	TGTGCCAGCAGTTCATGGACAGGGAGTGGTAACACCATATATTTT
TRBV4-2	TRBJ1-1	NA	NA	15	CASSQDPSREAEAFF	TGTGCCAGCAGCCAAGATCCAAGCAGGGAAGCTGAAGCTTTCTTT
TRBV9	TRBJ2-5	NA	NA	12	CASSVGEGTQYF	TGTGCCAGCAGCGTGGGTGAGGGGACCCAGTACTTC
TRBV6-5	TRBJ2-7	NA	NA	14	CASPFQEGSYEQYF	TGTGCCAGCCCTTTTCAAGAGGGCTCCTACGAGCAGTACTTC
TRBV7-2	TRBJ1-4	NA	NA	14	CASSRQAINEKLFF	TGTGCCAGCAGCCGACAGGCAATTAATGAAAAACTGTTTTTT
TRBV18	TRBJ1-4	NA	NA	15	CASSLATSTNEKLFF	TGTGCCAGCTCACTGGCGACTTCAACTAATGAAAAACTGTTTTTT
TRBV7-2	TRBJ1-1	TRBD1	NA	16	CASSTHRGRLNTEAFF	TGTGCCAGCAGCACCCACAGGGGGCGGCTGAACACTGAAGCTTTCTTT
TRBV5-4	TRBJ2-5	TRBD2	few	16	CASSSNPAGVSETQYF	TGTGCCAGCAGCTCTAATCCAGCGGGGGTTTCAGAGACCCAGTACTTC
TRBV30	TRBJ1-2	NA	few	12	CAWRQSNYGYTF	TGTGCCTGGCGACAGTCTAACTATGGCTACACCTTC
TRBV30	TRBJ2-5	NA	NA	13	CAWSYSAGETQYF	TGTGCCTGGAGTTATTCAGCAGGAGAGACCCAGTACTTC
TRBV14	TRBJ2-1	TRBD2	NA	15	CASSQLAGATNEQFF	TGTGCCAGCAGCCAACTAGCGGGAGCAACCAATGAGCAGTTCTTC
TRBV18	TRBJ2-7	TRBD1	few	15	CASSSGTGLSYEQYF	TGTGCCAGCTCATCCGGGACAGGGCTATCCTACGAGCAGTACTTC
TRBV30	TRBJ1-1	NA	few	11	CAWSAARGAFF	TGTGCCTGGAGTGCTGCCCGCGGGGCTTTCTTT
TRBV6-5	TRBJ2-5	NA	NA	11	CASSKDWTQYF	TGTGCCAGCAGTAAGGACTGGACCCAGTACTTC
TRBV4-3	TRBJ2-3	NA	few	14	CASSQLTGSDTQYF	TGCGCCAGCAGCCAACTCACAGGGTCAGATACGCAGTATTTT
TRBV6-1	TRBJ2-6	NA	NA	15	CASSGTSFGANVLTF	TGTGCCAGCAGCGGGACTTCCTTTGGGGCCAACGTCCTGACTTTC
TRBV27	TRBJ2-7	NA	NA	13	CASSSLRYYEQYF	TGTGCCAGCAGTTCCCTCCGCTACTACGAGCAGTACTTC
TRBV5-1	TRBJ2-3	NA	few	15	CASSLGQSDTDTQYF	TGCGCCAGCAGCTTAGGACAGAGCGACACAGATACGCAGTATTTT
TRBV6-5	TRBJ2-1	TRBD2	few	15	CASSYSGGGMDEQFF	TGTGCCAGCAGTTACTCGGGGGGAGGGATGGATGAGCAGTTCTTC
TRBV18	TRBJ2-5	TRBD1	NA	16	CASSGGQGSYQETQYF	TGTGCCAGCTCAGGAGGACAGGGATCGTACCAAGAGACCCAGTACTTC
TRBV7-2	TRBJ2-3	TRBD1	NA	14	CASSTRTGEVTQYF	TGTGCCAGCAGCACACGGACAGGGGAAGTTACGCAGTATTTT
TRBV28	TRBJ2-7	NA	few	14	CASSRGGFGYEQYF	TGTGCCAGCAGTCGGGGTGGGTTTGGATACGAGCAGTACTTC
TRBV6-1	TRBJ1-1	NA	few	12	CASPAGSAEAFF	TGTGCCAGCCCTGCGGGGTCGGCTGAAGCTTTCTTT
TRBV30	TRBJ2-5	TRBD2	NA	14	CAWSVAGVGETQYF	TGTGCCTGGAGTGTAGCGGGAGTGGGGGAGACCCAGTACTTC
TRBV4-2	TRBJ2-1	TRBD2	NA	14	CASSLTSGNNEQFF	TGTGCCAGCAGTTTGACTAGCGGTAACAATGAGCAGTTCTTC
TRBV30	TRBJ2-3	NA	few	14	CAWSEDWDTDTQYF	TGTGCCTGGAGTGAGGACTGGGACACAGATACGCAGTATTTT
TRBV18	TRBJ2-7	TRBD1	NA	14	CASSRDSVSYEQYF	TGTGCCAGCTCACGGGACAGCGTCTCCTACGAGCAGTACTTC
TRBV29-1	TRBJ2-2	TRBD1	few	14	CSTRGQTNTGELFF	TGCAGCACCCGGGGACAGACAAACACCGGGGAGCTGTTTTTT
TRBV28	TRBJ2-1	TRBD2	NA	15	CASIMSSGAYNEQFF	TGTGCCAGCATCATGTCTAGCGGCGCCTACAATGAGCAGTTCTTC
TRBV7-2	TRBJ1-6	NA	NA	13	CASGRQPNSPLHF	TGTGCCAGCGGCAGACAACCTAATTCACCCCTCCACTTT
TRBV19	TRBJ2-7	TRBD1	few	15	CASSPFRDSSYEQYF	TGTGCCAGTAGCCCTTTCCGGGACAGCTCCTACGAGCAGTACTTC
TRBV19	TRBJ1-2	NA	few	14	CASSIARGNHGYTF	TGTGCCAGTAGTATAGCTCGGGGGAACCATGGCTACACCTTC
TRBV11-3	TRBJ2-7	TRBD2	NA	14	CASSPSGGEREQYF	TGTGCCAGCAGCCCCAGCGGGGGGGAACGCGAGCAGTACTTC
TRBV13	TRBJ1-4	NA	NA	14	CASSLYRVNEKLFF	TGTGCCAGCAGCTTATATCGGGTTAATGAAAAACTGTTTTTT
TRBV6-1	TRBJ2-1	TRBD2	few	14	CASSAAGAHNEQFF	TGTGCCAGCAGTGCAGCGGGGGCCCACAATGAGCAGTTCTTC
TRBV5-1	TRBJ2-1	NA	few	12	CASSPDAGFRFF	TGCGCCAGCAGCCCGGACGCGGGGTTTCGGTTCTTC